This is a list of T cell receptor beta chains from one sample in a study of CD8 T cells in ankylosing spondylitis. MiXCR was run by TCRdb on the 5' RACE reads, yielding one entry per CDR3 protein. The sample yields about 300,000 distinct CDR3 sequences, under 25% seen once. The sample consisted of blood, either unsorted or a sorted T cell fraction (not recorded which). These TCRs come from a female donor with ankylosing spondylitis or in good health (not recorded which). Each CDR3 is given with its conserved first and last residue. The D gene is left open where the match is weak. Clone sizes are given selectively: once, few, many, or a class where the clone is expanded.

-,TRBJ1-2,-,TRBV24-1,TGTGCCACCAGTGACGAGAGAGGGGATGGCTACACCTTC,CATSDERGDGYTF
-,TRBJ2-3,few,TRBV28,TGTGCCTCTGTGGGGCTAGTCGGCACAGATACGCAGTATTTT,CASVGLVGTDTQYF
-,TRBJ2-3,-,TRBV20-1,TGCAGTGCTAACGCGGAGCCTAGATACACAGATACGCAGTATTTT,CSANAEPRYTDTQYF
-,TRBJ2-7,-,TRBV20-1,TGCAGTGCTAGAGATCAGAGAGATTCGGGTTACGAGCAGTACTTC,CSARDQRDSGYEQYF
TRBD2,TRBJ2-7,-,TRBV7-9,TGTGCCAGCAGCTTAGTTGTGGGGGAGGGGTCCTACGAGCAGTACTTC,CASSLVVGEGSYEQYF
TRBD2,TRBJ2-5,-,TRBV5-4,TGTGCCAGCAGCCGATCCATAGCGGGTAGCGAGACCCAGTACTTC,CASSRSIAGSETQYF
TRBD1,TRBJ1-2,few,TRBV6-1,TGTGCCAGCAGTACGACAGGGGGCCGGGGCTACACCTTC,CASSTTGGRGYTF
TRBD2,TRBJ2-5,-,TRBV20-1,TGCAGTGCTAGAAGGCCCGGGACTAGTAAGGAGACCCAGTACTTC,CSARRPGTSKETQYF
TRBD2,TRBJ2-1,few,TRBV20-1,TGCAGTGCTCAATCTAGCGGGAGGTCTAATGAGCAGTTCTTC,CSAQSSGRSNEQFF
TRBD2,TRBJ2-3,few,TRBV7-2,TGTGCCAGCAGCTTGCTAGCGGGTTGGGATACGCAGTATTTT,CASSLLAGWDTQYF
TRBD1,TRBJ2-5,-,TRBV12-3/TRBV12-4,TGTGCCAGCACTACGGGACAGACCCAAGAGACCCAGTACTTC,CASTTGQTQETQYF
TRBD2,TRBJ2-1,-,TRBV30,TGTGCCTGGAGCGCACTAGCGGCTACCTACAATGAGCAGTTCTTC,CAWSALAATYNEQFF
TRBD1,TRBJ1-5,-,TRBV30,TGTGCCTGGAGTCCAAGTGGGACAGGTCGTAATCAGCCCCAGCATTTT,CAWSPSGTGRNQPQHF